This TCR beta chain was sequenced for a study of blood T cell repertoires in COVID-19. Study as a whole: PBMCs, B-cell-depleted T cells, or T cells were the source of the cDNA or gDNA that made up the material.

Only in-frame clones appear in the TCRdb table, and some are missing; sequencing was by immunoSEQ multiplex PCR. The sample yields 50,000 to 55,000 clones, 75% to 90% seen once. The V end lost 3 bases, the J end lost 7 bases, and 19 bases lay between the germline ends. This CDR3 contains 16 residues. Germline values: CDR1 KGHSH, CDR2 LQKENI. The receptor's source is a man in his fifties or sixties with acute or convalescent COVID-19. Sequencing was performed on peripheral blood. V is TRBV18 and J is TRBJ1-5; D might be TRBD1 (6 bases). The CDR3 is CASSPRTAPMGQPQHF. As DNA, the CDR3 is TGTGCCAGCTCACCGCGGACAGCACCGATGGGCCAGCCCCAGCATTTT. Drawing the rest from reference TRBV18 and TRBJ1-5, the complete variable domain is NAGVMQNPRHLVRRRGQEARLRCSPMKGHSHVYWYRQLPEEGLKFMVYLQKENIIDESGMPKERFSAEFPKEGPSILRIQQVVRGDSAAYFCASSPRTAPMGQPQHFGDGTRLSIL.